Listed below are T cell receptor beta chains from one sample, sequenced in a study of blood T cell repertoires in COVID-19. The protocol was immunoSEQ multiplex PCR, while the TCRdb copy is restricted to in-frame clones and leaves out a portion. Among about 260,000 clones listed, roughly 86% were seen once. The material sequenced was peripheral blood. All receptors derive from a man in his forties who had recovered from COVID-19. The CDR3 runs from the conserved cysteine through the conserved F or W. The order of the fields is J gene, V gene, CDR3 protein.

J gene: TRBJ1-6
V gene: TRBV5-1
CDR3 protein: CASSFRTDGNSPLHF

J gene: TRBJ2-7
V gene: TRBV6-5
CDR3 protein: CASSSNVGGNSEQYF

J gene: TRBJ2-2
V gene: TRBV27
CDR3 protein: CASSPYRKLVTGELFF

J gene: TRBJ1-2
V gene: TRBV5-5
CDR3 protein: CASSLSVNYGYTF

J gene: TRBJ1-1
V gene: TRBV29-1
CDR3 protein: CSAGDRANTEAFF

J gene: TRBJ2-5
V gene: TRBV12-3/TRBV12-4
CDR3 protein: CASRRQGAQYF

J gene: TRBJ1-1
V gene: TRBV6-2/TRBV6-3
CDR3 protein: CASSYPTYEAFF

J gene: TRBJ2-1
V gene: TRBV7-2
CDR3 protein: CASSLEAGGGALSEQFF

J gene: TRBJ1-3
V gene: TRBV10-3
CDR3 protein: CAAERGNGNTIYF

J gene: TRBJ1-3
V gene: TRBV12-3/TRBV12-4
CDR3 protein: CASSPAGGNTIYF

J gene: TRBJ1-5
V gene: TRBV5-5
CDR3 protein: CASSLIPGQEAREPQHF

J gene: TRBJ2-7
V gene: TRBV6-1
CDR3 protein: CASSELAGASEQYF

J gene: TRBJ2-1
V gene: TRBV4-1
CDR3 protein: CASSQEAGRDEQFF

J gene: TRBJ2-3
V gene: TRBV18
CDR3 protein: CASSPLGGVPTDTQYF

J gene: TRBJ2-3
V gene: TRBV4-3
CDR3 protein: CASSQDVTGGFYDTQYF

J gene: TRBJ2-5
V gene: TRBV19
CDR3 protein: CASRTGAGETQYF

J gene: TRBJ2-1
V gene: TRBV7-9
CDR3 protein: CASSMRVPGLAGVSYNEQFF

J gene: TRBJ2-4
V gene: TRBV19
CDR3 protein: CASSIAIRTGPKNIQYF

J gene: TRBJ2-5
V gene: TRBV11-2
CDR3 protein: CASSPRGTSVGETQYF

J gene: TRBJ2-5
V gene: TRBV6-2/TRBV6-3
CDR3 protein: CASSVQGNREETQYF

J gene: TRBJ2-4
V gene: TRBV12-5
CDR3 protein: CASGLVLGPGRNIQYF

J gene: TRBJ2-7
V gene: TRBV6-2/TRBV6-3
CDR3 protein: CASSYSNPLALSIF

J gene: TRBJ1-4
V gene: TRBV7-9
CDR3 protein: CASTLNEKLFF

J gene: TRBJ2-1
V gene: TRBV25-1
CDR3 protein: CASSPPGHLSYNEQFF

J gene: TRBJ2-1
V gene: TRBV2
CDR3 protein: CASSAGGIHEQFF

J gene: TRBJ2-2
V gene: TRBV5-4
CDR3 protein: CASSLTVRGTGELFF

J gene: TRBJ2-7
V gene: TRBV5-4
CDR3 protein: CASSPPTGGEEYF

J gene: TRBJ1-1
V gene: TRBV13
CDR3 protein: CASSLDRDNTEAFF

J gene: TRBJ1-4
V gene: TRBV5-6
CDR3 protein: CASTQGGKLFF